The following is a T cell receptor beta chain sequence with its context. Antigen unknown. This sample stems from a study of T cell responses to AZD1222 COVID-19 vaccine. Overall study results and limits: The sample set comprised mostly white British donors with more females, and clonal diversity was possibly underestimated.

TCRdb's copy holds only in-frame clones and misses some; the assay was immunoSEQ multiplex PCR. The data show 150,000 or so clones, about nine tenths seen once. The germline V gene has CDR1 SGHRS and CDR2 YFSETQ. This CDR3 contains 15 residues. The V and J ends lost 0 bases and 4 bases respectively, with 11 bases between them. The source of this sequence is an adult in good health. This chain connects TRBV5-1 to TRBJ2-1, with a weak D call TRBD2 (5 bases). Sequences were derived from peripheral blood, sampled on day 0 of AZD1222 vaccination. Here the CDR3 reads CASSLEAEFYNEQFF. The CDR3, as DNA: TGCGCCAGCAGCTTGGAAGCGGAGTTTTACAATGAGCAGTTCTTC.